This T cell receptor (beta chain) was sequenced during a study of OX40 agonist ivuxolimab in advanced cancers. At the level of the study: It was ivuxolimab, an agonistic anti-OX40 (CD134) antibody, that patients were treated with. Three dose-escalation patients had partial responses: one with hepatocellular carcinoma and two with cutaneous melanoma.

V dropped 5 bases and J dropped 7 bases, with 10 bases sitting between them. Germline loops: CDR1 MDHEN, CDR2 SYDVKM. This CDR3 is 12 amino acids long. Study-wide results and caveats: There were also nonresponders showing low normalized T-cell clonal expansion.

Method: immunoSEQ multiplex PCR; TCRdb's copy keeps in-frame clones and lacks some. Of around 39,000 clones listed, around four fifths are singletons. About this clone itself: Its antigen is still unknown.

The chain employs TRBV28 and TRBJ2-3; D ambiguous. This receptor was taken from an adult with an advanced solid tumor such as melanoma, head and neck, liver or kidney cancer. Sequencing used CD4+ or CD8+ T cells sorted from blood, obtained in a trial of the OX40 agonist ivuxolimab. CDR3 nucleotides: TGTGCCAGCAGTGCTGCCGGGTATACGCAGTATTTT. Translating gives CASSAAGYTQYF.